This is a list of T cell receptor beta chains from one sample in a study of early stage breast cancer tumors. Profiling relied on immunoSEQ multiplex PCR, and the TCRdb table lists in-frame clones only, not all of them. Of fewer than 50,000 clones in the sample, roughly 69% were seen once. The material sequenced was blood. The receptors shown here come from a person aged 50-59 years with breast cancer. Each CDR3 is given with its conserved first and last residue.

j_call: TRBJ2-5
v_call: TRBV5-1
cdr3_aa: CASSLTGKETQYF

j_call: TRBJ1-4
v_call: TRBV6-6
cdr3_aa: CASSHGGEGNEKLFF

j_call: TRBJ1-5
v_call: TRBV6-1
cdr3_aa: CASRGGRQPQHF

j_call: TRBJ2-1
v_call: TRBV27
cdr3_aa: CASSFGGPGQGYNEQFF

j_call: TRBJ2-2
v_call: TRBV10-2
cdr3_aa: CASKMGGELTGELFF

j_call: TRBJ1-1
v_call: TRBV5-1
cdr3_aa: CASSPGGSGIMNTEAFF

j_call: TRBJ2-5
v_call: TRBV5-4
cdr3_aa: CASSERGGETQYF

j_call: TRBJ1-2
v_call: TRBV19
cdr3_aa: CASSLGGQVLGDTF

j_call: TRBJ1-1
v_call: TRBV19
cdr3_aa: CASSIIGTEAFF

j_call: TRBJ1-2
v_call: TRBV11-2
cdr3_aa: CASSLGLANYGYTF

j_call: TRBJ1-5
v_call: TRBV5-1
cdr3_aa: CASSQPPDRDSNQPQHF